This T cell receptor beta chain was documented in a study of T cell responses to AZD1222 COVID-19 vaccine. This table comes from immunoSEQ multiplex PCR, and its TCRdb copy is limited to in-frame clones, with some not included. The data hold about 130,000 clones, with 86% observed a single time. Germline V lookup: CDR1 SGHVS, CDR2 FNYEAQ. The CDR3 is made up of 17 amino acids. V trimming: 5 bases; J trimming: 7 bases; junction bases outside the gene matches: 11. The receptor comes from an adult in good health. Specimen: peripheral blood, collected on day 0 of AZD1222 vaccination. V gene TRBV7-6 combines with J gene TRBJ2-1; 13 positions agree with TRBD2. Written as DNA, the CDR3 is TGTGCCAGCAGCAGAGGGACTAGCGGGACAGGGATGAATGAGCAGTTCTTC. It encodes CASSRGTSGTGMNEQFF.